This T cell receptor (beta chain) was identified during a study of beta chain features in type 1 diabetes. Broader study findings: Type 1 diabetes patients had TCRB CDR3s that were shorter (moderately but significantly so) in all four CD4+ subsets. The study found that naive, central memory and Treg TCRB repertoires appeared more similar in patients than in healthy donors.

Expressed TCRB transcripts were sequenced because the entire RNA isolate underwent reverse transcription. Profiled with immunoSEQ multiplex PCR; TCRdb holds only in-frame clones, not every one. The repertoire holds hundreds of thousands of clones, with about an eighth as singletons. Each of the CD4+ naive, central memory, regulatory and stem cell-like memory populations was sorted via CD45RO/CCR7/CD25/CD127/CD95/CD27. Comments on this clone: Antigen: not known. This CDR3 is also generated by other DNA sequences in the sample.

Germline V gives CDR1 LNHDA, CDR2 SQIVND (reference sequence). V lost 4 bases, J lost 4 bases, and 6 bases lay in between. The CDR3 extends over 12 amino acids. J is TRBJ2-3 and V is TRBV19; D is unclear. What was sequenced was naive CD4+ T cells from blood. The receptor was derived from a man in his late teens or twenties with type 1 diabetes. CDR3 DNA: TGTGCCAGTAGTACAAGCGCAGATACGCAGTATTTT. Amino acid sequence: CASSTSADTQYF.